This passage covers 5 T cell receptor beta chains from one sample sequenced in a study of a mutant IDH1 vaccine in newly diagnosed glioma. Produced via immunoSEQ multiplex PCR; TCRdb's table is partial and in-frame only. The data show fewer than 65,000 clones, with 70% to 90% seen just once and about 3.4% held by the top ten. Documented time point: week 5, during vaccination. Doses comprised 300 ug of mutant IDH1 20-mer peptide each, plus topical imiquimod. What these receptors recognize is not known. The sequences come from PBMCs, collected from a glioma patient whose treatment included an IDH1 peptide vaccine. The receptors come from a young man with glioma.

The chain is built from TRBV19 and TRBJ2-1, with 8 bases fitting TRBD1. V trimming: 6 bases; J trimming: 6 bases; junction bases outside the gene matches: 7. The CDR3 is 14 amino acids. Germline CDR1 and CDR2: LNHDA and SQIVND (reference sequence). CDR3 protein: CASRGTGRGNEQFF. CDR3 nucleotides: TGTGCCAGTAGGGGGACAGGACGTGGCAATGAGCAGTTCTTC.

This chain connects TRBV6-6 to TRBJ1-2; 7 bases are a match to TRBD1. The V and J ends lost 8 bases and 8 bases, in that order; junction bases with no gene match: 8. Germline loops: CDR1 MNHNY, CDR2 SVGAGI (reference sequence). There are 12 residues in the CDR3. The DNA of the CDR3 is TGTGCCAGCGGACAGGACAGAAGCGGCTACACCTTC. Its protein is CASGQDRSGYTF.

The chain has TRBV7-2 and TRBJ2-4; 7 nucleotides agree with TRBD1. CDR1 is SGHTA and CDR2 is FQGNSA in the germline V gene. Germline trimming cut 6 bases from V and 0 bases from J; bases unmatched to any gene: 11. CDR3 length: 17 residues. The CDR3 here is CASRNRGQSLAKNIQYF. The CDR3 DNA sequence: TGTGCCAGCAGAAACCGGGGACAGAGCCTAGCCAAAAACATTCAGTACTTC.

This clone was recorded only once. The rearrangement joins TRBV19 to TRBJ2-3, with D perhaps assigned TRBD1 or TRBD2 (5 bases each). Germline-derived CDR1 and CDR2 are LNHDA and SQIVND (reference sequence). Trimming took off 3 bases at V and 4 bases at J, with 14 bases between the two ends. The length of the CDR3 is 15 residues. CDR3 DNA sequence: TGTGCCAGTAGTATCGGGACGAGCCTCGCAGATACGCAGTATTTT. The encoded protein is CASSIGTSLADTQYF.

This clone showed up just once. The chain joins TRBV4-1 to TRBJ2-7, with 10 bases identical to TRBD1. V shed 0 bases, J shed 2 bases, and the junction held 4 bases outside the gene matches. The V gene's germline CDR1 is MGHRA and CDR2 YSYEKL. The CDR3 contains 16 residues. The CDR3 sequence is CASSQEEGQGAYEQYF. In DNA form, the CDR3 reads TGCGCCAGCAGCCAAGAGGAAGGACAGGGGGCCTACGAGCAGTACTTC.